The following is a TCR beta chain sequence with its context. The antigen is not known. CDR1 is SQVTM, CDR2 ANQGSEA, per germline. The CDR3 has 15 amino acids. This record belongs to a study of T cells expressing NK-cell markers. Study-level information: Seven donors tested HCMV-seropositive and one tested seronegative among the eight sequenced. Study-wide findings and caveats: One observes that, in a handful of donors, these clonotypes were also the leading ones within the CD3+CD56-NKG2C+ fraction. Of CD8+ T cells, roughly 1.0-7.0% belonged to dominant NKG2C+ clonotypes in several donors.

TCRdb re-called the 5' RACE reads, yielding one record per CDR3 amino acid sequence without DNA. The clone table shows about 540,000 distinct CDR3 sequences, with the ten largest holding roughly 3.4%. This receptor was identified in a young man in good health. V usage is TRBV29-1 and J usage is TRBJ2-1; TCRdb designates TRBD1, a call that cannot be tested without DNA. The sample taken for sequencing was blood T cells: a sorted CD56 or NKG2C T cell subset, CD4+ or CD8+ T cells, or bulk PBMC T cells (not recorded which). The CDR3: CSVVPTGGTIYEQFF.